This TCR beta chain was retrieved from a study of regulatory T cells in long-lasting Graves disease. Through Arm-PCR of CDR3 regions and iRepertoire HTBI primers, TCR beta libraries were built. MiXCR, run by TCRdb on the multiplex PCR reads, gives a single entry per CDR3 protein. The sample has 350,000 to 450,000 distinct CDR3 sequences, 16% seen once; the top ten hold roughly 30%. Time point here: newly diagnosed GD, antithyroid drugs for less than 3 months. There was RNA extracted from PBMCs, and the TCR library was made from it. Germline-derived CDR1 and CDR2 are LGHDT and YNNKEL (reference sequence). The V end lost 1 base, the J end lost 1 base, and 7 bases lay between the germline ends. The CDR3 is made up of 14 amino acids. These data were also filed under a second study, of T cells in Graves' hyperthyroidism and ophthalmopathy.

J is TRBJ2-5 and V is TRBV3-1; tentatively, D is TRBD2 (6 bases). This TCR was recovered from a middle-aged man with Graves disease. Sequencing used peripheral blood mononuclear cells (PBMCs), obtained at new diagnosis, from a patient treated with antithyroid drugs. The CDR3 DNA follows: TGTGCCAGCAGCCAAGTCGGGGGCCAAGAGACCCAGTACTTC. Amino acids: CASSQVGGQETQYF.